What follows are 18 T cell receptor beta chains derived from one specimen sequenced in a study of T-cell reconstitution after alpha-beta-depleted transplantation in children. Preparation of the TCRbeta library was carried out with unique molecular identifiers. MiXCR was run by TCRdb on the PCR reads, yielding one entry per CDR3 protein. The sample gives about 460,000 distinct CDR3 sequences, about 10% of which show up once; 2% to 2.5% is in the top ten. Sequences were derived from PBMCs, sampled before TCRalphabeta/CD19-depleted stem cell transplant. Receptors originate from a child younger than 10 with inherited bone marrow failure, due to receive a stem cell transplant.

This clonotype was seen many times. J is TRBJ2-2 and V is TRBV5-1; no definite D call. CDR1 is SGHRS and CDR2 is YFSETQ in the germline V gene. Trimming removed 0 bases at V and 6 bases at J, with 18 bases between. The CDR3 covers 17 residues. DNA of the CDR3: TGCGCCAGCAGCTTGGTTCCGAGACCGCTGAGCGCCGGGGAGCTGTTTTTT. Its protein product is CASSLVPRPLSAGELFF. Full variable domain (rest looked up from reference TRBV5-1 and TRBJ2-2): KAGVTQTPRYLIKTRGQQVTLSCSPISGHRSVSWYQQTPGQGLQFLFEYFSETQRNKGNFPGRFSGRQFSNSRSEMNVSTLELGDSALYLCASSLVPRPLSAGELFFGEGSRLTVL.

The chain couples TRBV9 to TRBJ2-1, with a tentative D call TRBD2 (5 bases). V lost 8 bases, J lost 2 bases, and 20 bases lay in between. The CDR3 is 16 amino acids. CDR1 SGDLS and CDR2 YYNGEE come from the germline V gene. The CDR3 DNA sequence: TGTGCCAGTAACGGAGAGGGCGGCCACACCTACAATGAGCAGTTCTTC. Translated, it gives CASNGEGGHTYNEQFF. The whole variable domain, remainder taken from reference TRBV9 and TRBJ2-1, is DSGVTQTPKHLITATGQRVTLRCSPRSGDLSVYWYQQSLDQGLQFLIQYYNGEERAKGNILERFSAQQFPDLHSELNLSSLELGDSALYFCASNGEGGHTYNEQFFGPGTRLTVL.

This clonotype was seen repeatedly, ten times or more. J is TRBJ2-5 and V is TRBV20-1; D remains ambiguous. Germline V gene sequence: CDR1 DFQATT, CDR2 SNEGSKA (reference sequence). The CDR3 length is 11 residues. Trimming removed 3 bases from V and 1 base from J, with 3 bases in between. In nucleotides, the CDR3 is TGCAGTGCTAGCCCCCAAGAGACCCAGTACTTC. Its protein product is CSASPQETQYF.

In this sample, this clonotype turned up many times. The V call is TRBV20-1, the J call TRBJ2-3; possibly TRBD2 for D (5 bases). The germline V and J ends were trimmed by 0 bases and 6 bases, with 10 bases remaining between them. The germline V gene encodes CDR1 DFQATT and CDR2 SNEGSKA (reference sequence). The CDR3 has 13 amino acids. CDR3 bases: TGCAGTGCTAGAGATCCACGGAGGGATACGCAGTATTTT. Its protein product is CSARDPRRDTQYF.

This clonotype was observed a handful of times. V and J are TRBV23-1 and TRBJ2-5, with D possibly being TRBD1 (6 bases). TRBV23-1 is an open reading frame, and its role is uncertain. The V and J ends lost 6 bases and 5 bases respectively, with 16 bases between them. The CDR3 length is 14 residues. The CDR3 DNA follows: TGCGCCAGCAGGAGGGACACCCCGGGCGAGACCCAGTACTTC. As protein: CASRRDTPGETQYF.

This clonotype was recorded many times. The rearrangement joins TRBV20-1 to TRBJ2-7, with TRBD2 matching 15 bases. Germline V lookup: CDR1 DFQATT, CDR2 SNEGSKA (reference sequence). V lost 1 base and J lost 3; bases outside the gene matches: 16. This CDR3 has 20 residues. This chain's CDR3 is CSARVGSWGLAGGLNYEQYF. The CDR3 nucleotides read TGCAGTGCTAGAGTAGGATCTTGGGGACTAGCGGGAGGTTTAAACTACGAGCAGTACTTC.

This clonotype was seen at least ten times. CDR3 region: CASSLGVSWQAQYF. CDR3 coding DNA: TGTGCCAGCAGCTTAGGAGTATCCTGGCAGGCCCAGTACTTC. V is TRBV7-2 and J is TRBJ2-5, with D unclear. The CDR3 is made up of 14 amino acids. The germline V gene encodes CDR1 SGHTA and CDR2 FQGNSA. The germline V and J ends were trimmed by 1 base and 9 bases, with 15 bases remaining between them. Variable domain in full (rest from reference TRBV7-2 and TRBJ2-5): GAGVSQSPSNKVTEKGKDVELRCDPISGHTALYWYRQSLGQGLEFLIYFQGNSAPDKSGLPSDRFSAERTGGSVSTLTIQRTQQEDSAVYLCASSLGVSWQAQYFGPGTRLLVL.

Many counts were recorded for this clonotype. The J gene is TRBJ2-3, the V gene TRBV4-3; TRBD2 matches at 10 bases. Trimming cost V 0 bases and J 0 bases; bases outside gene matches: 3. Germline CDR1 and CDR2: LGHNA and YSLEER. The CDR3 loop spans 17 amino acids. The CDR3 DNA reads TGCGCCAGCAGCCAAGAAGCGACTAGCGGGAGCACAGATACGCAGTATTTT. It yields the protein CASSQEATSGSTDTQYF.

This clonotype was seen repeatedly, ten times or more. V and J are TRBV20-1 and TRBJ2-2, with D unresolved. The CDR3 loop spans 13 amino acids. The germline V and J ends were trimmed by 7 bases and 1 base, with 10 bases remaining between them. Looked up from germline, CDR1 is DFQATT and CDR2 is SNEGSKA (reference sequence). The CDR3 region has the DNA TGCAGTGTTACTCGCTGGAACACCGGGGAGCTGTTTTTT. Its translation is CSVTRWNTGELFF.

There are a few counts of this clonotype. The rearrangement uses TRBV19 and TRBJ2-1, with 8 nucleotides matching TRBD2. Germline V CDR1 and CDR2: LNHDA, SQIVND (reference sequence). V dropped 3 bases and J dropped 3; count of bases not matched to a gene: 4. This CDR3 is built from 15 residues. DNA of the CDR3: TGTGCCAGTAGTATGGGCGGGGGGTTCTACAATGAGCAGTTCTTC. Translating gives CASSMGGGFYNEQFF.

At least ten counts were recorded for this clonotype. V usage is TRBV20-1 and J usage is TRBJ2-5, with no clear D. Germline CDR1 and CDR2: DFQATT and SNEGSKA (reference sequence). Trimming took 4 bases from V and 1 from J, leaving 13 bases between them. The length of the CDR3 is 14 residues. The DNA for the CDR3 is TGCAGTGCTATTTCCGCGAACTCCCAAGAGACCCAGTACTTC. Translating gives CSAISANSQETQYF.

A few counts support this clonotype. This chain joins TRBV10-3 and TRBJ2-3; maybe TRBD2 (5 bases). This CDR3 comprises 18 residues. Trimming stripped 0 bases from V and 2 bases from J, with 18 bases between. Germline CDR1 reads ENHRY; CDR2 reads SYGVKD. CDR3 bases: TGTGCCATCAGTGAGTCCGGAGGCAGGTCGGGTCTCACAGATACGCAGTATTTT. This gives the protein CAISESGGRSGLTDTQYF.

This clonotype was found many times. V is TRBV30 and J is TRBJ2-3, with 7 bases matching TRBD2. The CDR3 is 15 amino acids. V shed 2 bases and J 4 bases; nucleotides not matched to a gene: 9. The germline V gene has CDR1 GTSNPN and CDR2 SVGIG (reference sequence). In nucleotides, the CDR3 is TGTGCCTGGAGTCTGGGCGGGAGTCGGGCAGATACGCAGTATTTT. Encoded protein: CAWSLGGSRADTQYF.

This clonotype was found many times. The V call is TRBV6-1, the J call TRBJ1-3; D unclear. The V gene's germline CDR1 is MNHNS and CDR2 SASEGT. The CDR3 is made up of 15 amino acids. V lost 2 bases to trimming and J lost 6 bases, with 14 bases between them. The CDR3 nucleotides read TGTGCCAGCAGTGAATATGGGATCGGAAAAAACACCATATATTTT. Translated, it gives CASSEYGIGKNTIYF.

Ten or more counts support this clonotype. The CDR3 is CSADSGQSQETQYF. CDR3 DNA: TGCAGCGCGGATAGCGGCCAAAGCCAAGAGACCCAGTACTTC. The rearrangement uses TRBV29-1 and TRBJ2-5, with D perhaps TRBD2 (6 bases). V dropped 7 bases and J dropped 1 base, with 16 bases sitting between them. CDR1 and CDR2 from the germline V gene are SQVTM and ANQGSEA. The length of the CDR3 is 14 residues.

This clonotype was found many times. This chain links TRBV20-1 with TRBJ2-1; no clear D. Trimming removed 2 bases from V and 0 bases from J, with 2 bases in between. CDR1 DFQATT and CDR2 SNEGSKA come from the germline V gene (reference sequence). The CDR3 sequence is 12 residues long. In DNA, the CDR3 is TGCAGTGCTAGAACCTCCTACAATGAGCAGTTCTTC. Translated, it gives CSARTSYNEQFF.

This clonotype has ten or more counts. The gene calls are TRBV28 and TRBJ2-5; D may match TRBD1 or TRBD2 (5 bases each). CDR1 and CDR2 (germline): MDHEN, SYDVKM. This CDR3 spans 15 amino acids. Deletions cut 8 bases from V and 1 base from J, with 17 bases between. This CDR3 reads CASGWGRESQETQYF. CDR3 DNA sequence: TGTGCCAGCGGGTGGGGACGGGAAAGCCAAGAGACCCAGTACTTC.

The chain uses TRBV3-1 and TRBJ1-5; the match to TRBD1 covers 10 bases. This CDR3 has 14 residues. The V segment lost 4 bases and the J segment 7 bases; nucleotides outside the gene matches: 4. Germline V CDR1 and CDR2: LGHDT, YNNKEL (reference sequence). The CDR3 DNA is TGTGCCAGCAGCCTCGGACAGGGGGAACAGCCCCAGCATTTT. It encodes CASSLGQGEQPQHF.